In this sample, the clone carrying this T cell receptor (beta chain) turned up a few times. This record belongs to a study of blood T cell repertoires in COVID-19. The germline V gene has CDR1 LGHDT and CDR2 YNNKEL (reference sequence). Trimming shortened V by 5 bases and J by 5 bases, and 15 bases separated the two germline ends. This CDR3 is 15 amino acids long. Libraries were prepared by immunoSEQ multiplex PCR; TCRdb keeps only in-frame clonotypes and omits some of them. Of about 220,000 clones in the sample, approximately 80% were seen once. The material sequenced was peripheral blood. The sequence came from a human donor in a cohort sampled during active COVID-19. The chain couples TRBV3-1 (or the pseudogene TRBV3-2) to TRBJ2-2; a possible D gene is TRBD1 (6 bases). In DNA form, the CDR3 reads TGTGCCAGCAGCAGGACAGTGATCGGGACCGGGGAGCTGTTTTTT. This translates into CASSRTVIGTGELFF.